A selection of T cell receptor beta chains follows, all from one sample in a study of T cells in Graves' hyperthyroidism and ophthalmopathy. TCRdb recomputed calls from the multiplex PCR reads with MiXCR, one row per CDR3 protein. Here the sample spans under 750,000 distinct CDR3 sequences, approximately 19% being singletons. Material: blood. These receptors originate from a woman in her forties or fifties with Graves' hyperthyroidism that later progressed to Graves' ophthalmopathy. Both conserved end residues are part of each CDR3. D genes are given only for firm matches. The size of a clone is reported for some rows only, either as once, few or many, or as a class for expanded clones.

DNA: TGTGCCAGCTCACCACCGCGGGTCGGCTACTACAATGAGCAGTTCTTC; CDR3: CASSPPRVGYYNEQFF; D: .; length: 16; size: few; V: TRBV18; J: TRBJ2-1
DNA: TGTGCCACCGGACAGGGACTCACCGGGGAGCTGTTTTTT; CDR3: CATGQGLTGELFF; D: TRBD1; length: 13; size: .; V: TRBV19; J: TRBJ2-2
DNA: TGCAGTGCTAGAGCCCCACCGAATACGCAGTATTTT; CDR3: CSARAPPNTQYF; D: .; length: 12; size: few; V: TRBV20-1; J: TRBJ2-3
DNA: TGTGCCAGCAGCTTAGTAAAGCGGACTTCAACGAACACTGAAGCTTTCTTT; CDR3: CASSLVKRTSTNTEAFF; D: .; length: 17; size: many; V: TRBV11-1; J: TRBJ1-1
DNA: TGCGCCAGCACCCTTGGGGCCGTGACTTCTGGGGCCAACGTCCTGACTTTC; CDR3: CASTLGAVTSGANVLTF; D: .; length: 17; size: .; V: TRBV5-1; J: TRBJ2-6
DNA: TGTGCCAGCAGTAAGGGACAGCTCAACTATGGCTACACCTTC; CDR3: CASSKGQLNYGYTF; D: TRBD1; length: 14; size: many; V: TRBV12-3/TRBV12-4; J: TRBJ1-2
DNA: TGTGCCAGCAGCGTAGCTTCGACAGGGAGAAACTATGGCTACACCTTC; CDR3: CASSVASTGRNYGYTF; D: TRBD1; length: 16; size: few; V: TRBV9; J: TRBJ1-2
DNA: TGTGCCAGCAGCGTAGGGGCGGACGGGACCCAGTACTTC; CDR3: CASSVGADGTQYF; D: .; length: 13; size: once; V: TRBV6-1; J: TRBJ2-5
DNA: TGTGCCAGCAGTTACTCGAGTGAAGGACCGGGACCCCAGCATTTT; CDR3: CASSYSSEGPGPQHF; D: .; length: 15; size: few; V: TRBV6-5; J: TRBJ1-5
DNA: TGTGCCAGCAGTTACACTCAACCTCTTAAACAGGGGGCAGGGTCACCCCTCCACTTT; CDR3: CASSYTQPLKQGAGSPLHF; D: TRBD1; length: 19; size: .; V: TRBV6-5; J: TRBJ1-6
DNA: TGTGCCAGCTCATCAGAAACCCAAGAGACCCAGTACTTC; CDR3: CASSSETQETQYF; D: .; length: 13; size: many; V: TRBV18; J: TRBJ2-5
DNA: TGTGCCAGCCGGTGGACGAACACCGGGGAGCTGTTTTTT; CDR3: CASRWTNTGELFF; D: .; length: 13; size: many; V: TRBV7-3; J: TRBJ2-2
DNA: TGTGCCAGCAGCCGGACAGGGTACGGCTATGGCTACACCTTC; CDR3: CASSRTGYGYGYTF; D: TRBD1; length: 14; size: few; V: TRBV6-1; J: TRBJ1-2
DNA: TGTGCCAGTAGTCATCCCGGGATTTTTCAGCCCCAGCATTTT; CDR3: CASSHPGIFQPQHF; D: .; length: 14; size: .; V: TRBV19; J: TRBJ1-5
DNA: TGTGCCAGCAGGAACGAGGAGGAGCGGCCGGACACTGAAGCTTTCTTT; CDR3: CASRNEEERPDTEAFF; D: .; length: 16; size: few; V: TRBV3-1; J: TRBJ1-1
DNA: TGTGCCAGCAGGGACAGGGACCACACTGAAGCTTTCTTT; CDR3: CASRDRDHTEAFF; D: TRBD1; length: 13; size: few; V: TRBV7-9; J: TRBJ1-1
DNA: TGTGCCAGCAGCTTCACTAGTTGGGCGGGCAATGAGCAGTTCTTC; CDR3: CASSFTSWAGNEQFF; D: .; length: 15; size: many; V: TRBV7-9; J: TRBJ2-1
DNA: TGTGCCAGCACCACGACAGGGACAACCTACGAGCAGTACTTC; CDR3: CASTTTGTTYEQYF; D: TRBD1; length: 14; size: many; V: TRBV12-3/TRBV12-4; J: TRBJ2-7
DNA: TGTGCCAGCAGTTATTCCCAGGGGGCCAGAACTGAAGCTTTCTTT; CDR3: CASSYSQGARTEAFF; D: TRBD1; length: 15; size: few; V: TRBV6-9; J: TRBJ1-1
DNA: TGCAGCGTTGACGACGCGGAGGGGACCTATGGCTACACCTTC; CDR3: CSVDDAEGTYGYTF; D: .; length: 14; size: .; V: TRBV29-1; J: TRBJ1-2
DNA: TGTGCCAGTAGTATTGCTCGACGGGATACGCAGTATTTT; CDR3: CASSIARRDTQYF; D: .; length: 13; size: .; V: TRBV19; J: TRBJ2-3
DNA: TGTGCCAGCAGCCAAGGGACGGGGAACACTGAAGCTTTCTTT; CDR3: CASSQGTGNTEAFF; D: .; length: 14; size: many; V: TRBV3-1; J: TRBJ1-1
DNA: TGCGCCAGCAGTCCCTCCGGGACAGGGGACGAGCAGTACTTC; CDR3: CASSPSGTGDEQYF; D: TRBD1; length: 14; size: few; V: TRBV10-1; J: TRBJ2-7
DNA: TGTGCCAGCAGTGTGTTCAGAGTCTACGAGCAGTACTTC; CDR3: CASSVFRVYEQYF; D: .; length: 13; size: many; V: TRBV2; J: TRBJ2-7
DNA: TGTGCCAGTACCCCGGGGGGACAAAACTATGGCTACACCTTC; CDR3: CASTPGGQNYGYTF; D: .; length: 14; size: .; V: TRBV19; J: TRBJ1-2
DNA: TGTGCCAGCAGCTCGCTCGGACAGGGGGACTATGGCTACACCTTC; CDR3: CASSSLGQGDYGYTF; D: TRBD1; length: 15; size: .; V: TRBV7-9; J: TRBJ1-2
DNA: TGCGCCAGCAGCTTGGGTCGGGCCGGACTCAATGAGCAGTTCTTC; CDR3: CASSLGRAGLNEQFF; D: .; length: 15; size: many; V: TRBV5-1; J: TRBJ2-1
DNA: TGCAGTGCTAGAGTCACGATGGAATACGAAAAACTGTTTTTT; CDR3: CSARVTMEYEKLFF; D: .; length: 14; size: many; V: TRBV20-1; J: TRBJ1-4
DNA: TGTGCCAGCAGTCTAGCGGGGGGCCAACCCGAGCTCGAGCAGTACTTC; CDR3: CASSLAGGQPELEQYF; D: TRBD2; length: 16; size: .; V: TRBV12-3/TRBV12-4; J: TRBJ2-7
DNA: TGTGCCAGCAGGCGACTAGTGGTCAATGAGCAGTTCTTC; CDR3: CASRRLVVNEQFF; D: .; length: 13; size: many; V: TRBV2; J: TRBJ2-1
DNA: TGTGCCAGCAGCACTGGACTAGCGGGGTTCGGTGGGGCCAACGTCCTGACTTTC; CDR3: CASSTGLAGFGGANVLTF; D: TRBD2; length: 18; size: .; V: TRBV9; J: TRBJ2-6
DNA: TGTGCCACCAGTGACAGGGCTCCCTCTGATCAGCCCCAGCATTTT; CDR3: CATSDRAPSDQPQHF; D: .; length: 15; size: .; V: TRBV24-1; J: TRBJ1-5
DNA: TGCAGTGCTAGAGCGGGGGGCCCTAGCACAGATACGCAGTATTTT; CDR3: CSARAGGPSTDTQYF; D: .; length: 15; size: many; V: TRBV20-1; J: TRBJ2-3
DNA: TGCAGCGTTGAAGTCTACAATGAGCAGTTCTTC; CDR3: CSVEVYNEQFF; D: .; length: 11; size: few; V: TRBV29-1; J: TRBJ2-1
DNA: TGCAGTGCCCACCGAGGGGGCGAATCACCCCTCCACTTT; CDR3: CSAHRGGESPLHF; D: TRBD1; length: 13; size: few; V: TRBV20-1; J: TRBJ1-6
DNA: TGTGCCAGCAGCTTAGGTCAGCCCTATGGCTACACCTTC; CDR3: CASSLGQPYGYTF; D: .; length: 13; size: many; V: TRBV11-2; J: TRBJ1-2
DNA: TGTGCCAGCAGCGTAGGTGGCTTCACAGATACGCAGTATTTT; CDR3: CASSVGGFTDTQYF; D: .; length: 14; size: .; V: TRBV9; J: TRBJ2-3
DNA: TGTGCCAGCAGTGAACGGCGACCGAACACAGATACGCAGTATTTT; CDR3: CASSERRPNTDTQYF; D: .; length: 15; size: many; V: TRBV2; J: TRBJ2-3
DNA: TGCGCCAGCAGCGCACTAGCGGGGGGGCAGGACGGCACAGATACGCAGTATTTT; CDR3: CASSALAGGQDGTDTQYF; D: TRBD2; length: 18; size: many; V: TRBV5-1; J: TRBJ2-3
DNA: TGTGCCAGCAGCTTGGGTGGCGAGAAAGCATACAATGAGCAGTTCTTC; CDR3: CASSLGGEKAYNEQFF; D: .; length: 16; size: many; V: TRBV7-8; J: TRBJ2-1
DNA: TGTGCCAGCTCACCACCACGCACTAGCGGGAAAGAGACCCAGTACTTC; CDR3: CASSPPRTSGKETQYF; D: TRBD2; length: 16; size: .; V: TRBV18; J: TRBJ2-5
DNA: TGTGCCAGCAGCATGACAGGGGTGGGCACTGAAGCTTTCTTT; CDR3: CASSMTGVGTEAFF; D: TRBD1; length: 14; size: .; V: TRBV7-3; J: TRBJ1-1
DNA: TGTGCCAGCATACGGACAGCCAGCACAGATACGCAGTATTTT; CDR3: CASIRTASTDTQYF; D: .; length: 14; size: few; V: TRBV5-5; J: TRBJ2-3
DNA: TGTGCCAGCAGCCTTGGGGGGGTTAATGAAAGACTGTTTTTT; CDR3: CASSLGGVNERLFF; D: .; length: 14; size: .; V: TRBV5-8; J: TRBJ1-4
DNA: TGCAGCGTTGAAGATCTATCCGGGGGGAGTGGTAATGAGCAGTTCTTC; CDR3: CSVEDLSGGSGNEQFF; D: TRBD2; length: 16; size: few; V: TRBV29-1; J: TRBJ2-1
DNA: TGTGCCAGTACCGCCCGGGACAGGAAGGGGACTGAAGCTTTCTTT; CDR3: CASTARDRKGTEAFF; D: TRBD1; length: 15; size: .; V: TRBV19; J: TRBJ1-1
DNA: TGCGCCAGCAGCCAAGATAGGGCTCTCACCGGGGAGCTGTTTTTT; CDR3: CASSQDRALTGELFF; D: .; length: 15; size: .; V: TRBV4-1; J: TRBJ2-2
DNA: TGTGCCACCAGCAGAGAGCAGGGGGTGAACACCGGGGAGCTGTTTTTT; CDR3: CATSREQGVNTGELFF; D: TRBD1; length: 16; size: few; V: TRBV15; J: TRBJ2-2
DNA: TGTGCCAGCAGCCATCAGGGGCCCGGTGGCTACACCTTC; CDR3: CASSHQGPGGYTF; D: .; length: 13; size: few; V: TRBV7-9; J: TRBJ1-2
DNA: TGTGCCAGCAGTGGAAGGACAGGGGGTGCTGAAGCTTTCTTT; CDR3: CASSGRTGGAEAFF; D: TRBD1; length: 14; size: many; V: TRBV6-1; J: TRBJ1-1